The clone carrying this T cell receptor (beta chain) appeared many times. The entry originates in a study of early T cells in non-severe SARS-CoV-2 infection. TCRdb fed the 5' RACE reads into MiXCR, producing one record per CDR3 protein. The table shows some 42,000 distinct CDR3 sequences, with about 6% occurring only once. CDR1 SGHNT and CDR2 YYREEE come from the germline V gene (reference sequence). The CDR3 is 16 amino acids. V was clipped by 4 bases and J by 0 bases, with 14 bases between them. Sequenced here: whole blood, sampled at baseline. The clonotype was recovered from an adult who was a healthcare worker with PCR-confirmed SARS-CoV-2 infection or an uninfected control (not recorded which). The chain couples TRBV5-4 to TRBJ2-1, with TRBD1 as a possible D gene (5 bases). This CDR3 is CASSQRTGLSYNEQFF. The CDR3 coding sequence is TGTGCCAGCAGCCAAAGAACAGGCCTCTCCTACAATGAGCAGTTCTTC. The entire variable domain, with the rest obtained from reference TRBV5-4 and TRBJ2-1, is as follows: ETGVTQSPTHLIKTRGQQVTLRCSSQSGHNTVSWYQQALGQGPQFIFQYYREEENGRGNFPPRFSGLQFPNYSSELNVNALELDDSALYLCASSQRTGLSYNEQFFGPGTRLTVL.